These 5 T cell receptor beta chains originate from one sample sequenced in a study of blood T cell repertoires in COVID-19. Some clones are missing from TCRdb's copy, which holds only in-frame ones; the method was immunoSEQ multiplex PCR. The table has about 150,000 clones, around 83% seen once. Sequencing input: peripheral blood. Every receptor here comes from a woman aged 55-70 years with COVID-19, enrolled during active disease.

This rearrangement joins TRBV18 to TRBJ1-6; 11 positions agree with TRBD1. Germline values: CDR1 KGHSH, CDR2 LQKENI. This CDR3 is 15 amino acids long. V shed 4 bases and J 7 bases; nucleotides not matched to a gene: 3. In DNA form, the CDR3 reads TGTGCCAGCTCACGTGGGACAGGGGGGAATTCACCCCTCCACTTT. Residues: CASSRGTGGNSPLHF.

The chain has TRBV9 and TRBJ2-3, with 8 bases that match TRBD2. With V trimmed by 0 bases and J by 2 bases, 11 bases remained unmatched. Germline CDR1 SGDLS, CDR2 YYNGEE. The CDR3 sequence is 18 residues long. The CDR3 region has the DNA TGTGCCAGCAGCGTAGGGACTAGCACTAAACGTCTCACAGATACGCAGTATTTT. It encodes CASSVGTSTKRLTDTQYF.

This clone was found once. V usage is TRBV5-1 and J usage is TRBJ2-2; D unclear. Germline V gene data show CDR1 as SGHRS and CDR2 as YFSETQ. The CDR3 consists of 12 residues. V shed 4 bases and J shed 3 bases, with 4 bases lying between them. The CDR3 DNA reads TGCGCCAGCAGCACATACACCGGGGAGCTGTTTTTT. Protein sequence: CASSTYTGELFF.

The chain carries TRBV2 and TRBJ2-1; tentative D call: TRBD1 (6 bases). The CDR3 runs 14 residues. V was clipped by 8 bases and J by 0 bases, with 11 bases between them. Germline V CDR1 and CDR2: SNHLY, FYNNEI. The CDR3 coding sequence is TGTGCCAGCGCAGACAGGACCTCCTACAATGAGCAGTTCTTC. Its translation: CASADRTSYNEQFF.

The chain carries TRBV6-5 and TRBJ1-1; 7 bases line up with TRBD1. Germline-derived CDR1 and CDR2 are MNHEY and SVGAGI. With 4 bases clipped from V and 5 bases from J, the junction kept 4 bases outside the gene matches. This CDR3 contains 13 residues. CDR3 sequence (DNA): TGTGCCAGCAGTTGGGCAGGGGGGACTGAAGCTTTCTTT. This sequence encodes CASSWAGGTEAFF.